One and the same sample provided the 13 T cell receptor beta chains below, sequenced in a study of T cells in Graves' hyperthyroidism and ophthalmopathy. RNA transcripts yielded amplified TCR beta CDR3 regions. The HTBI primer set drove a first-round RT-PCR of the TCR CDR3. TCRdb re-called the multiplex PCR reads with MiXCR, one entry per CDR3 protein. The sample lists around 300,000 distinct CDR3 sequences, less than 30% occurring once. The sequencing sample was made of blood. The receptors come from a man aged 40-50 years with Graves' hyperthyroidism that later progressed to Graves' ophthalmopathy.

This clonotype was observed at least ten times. Written as DNA, the CDR3 is TGTGCCACCAGTGAGGGGTTCAGAAACCAAGAGACCCAGTACTTC. It specifies CATSEGFRNQETQYF. The chain is built from TRBV24-1 and TRBJ2-5; D is ambiguous. The V end lost 4 bases, the J end lost 0 bases, and 11 bases lay between the germline ends. This CDR3 has 15 residues. Germline CDR1 and CDR2: KGHDR and SFDVKD.

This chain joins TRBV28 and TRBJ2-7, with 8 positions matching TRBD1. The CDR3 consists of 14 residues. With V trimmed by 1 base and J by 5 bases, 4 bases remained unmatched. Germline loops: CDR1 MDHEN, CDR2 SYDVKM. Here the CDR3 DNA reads TGTGCCAGCAGTTTATCGGACAGGGACCACGAGCAGTACTTC. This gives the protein CASSLSDRDHEQYF.

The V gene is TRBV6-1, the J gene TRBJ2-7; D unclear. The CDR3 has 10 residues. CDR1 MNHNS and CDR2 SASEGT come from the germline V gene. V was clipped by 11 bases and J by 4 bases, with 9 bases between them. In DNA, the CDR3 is TGTGCCGGGTGGGGATACGAGCAGTACTTC. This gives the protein CAGWGYEQYF.

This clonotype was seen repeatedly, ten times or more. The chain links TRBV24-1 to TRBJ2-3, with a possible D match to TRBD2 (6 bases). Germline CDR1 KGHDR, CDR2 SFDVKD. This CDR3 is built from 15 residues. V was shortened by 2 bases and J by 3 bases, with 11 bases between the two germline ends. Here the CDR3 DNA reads TGTGCCACCAGTGATTATGGTAGCGGAACAGATACGCAGTATTTT. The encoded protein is CATSDYGSGTDTQYF.

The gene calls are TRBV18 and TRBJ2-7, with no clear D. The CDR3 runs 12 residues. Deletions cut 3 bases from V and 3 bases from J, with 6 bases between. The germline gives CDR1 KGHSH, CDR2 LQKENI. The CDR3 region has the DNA TGTGCCAGCTCACCCCACCTCTACGAGCAGTACTTC. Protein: CASSPHLYEQYF.

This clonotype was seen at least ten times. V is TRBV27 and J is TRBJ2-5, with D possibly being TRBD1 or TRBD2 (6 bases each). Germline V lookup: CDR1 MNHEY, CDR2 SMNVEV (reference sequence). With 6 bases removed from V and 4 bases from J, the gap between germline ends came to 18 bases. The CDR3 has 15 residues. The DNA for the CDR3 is TGTGCCAGCAGAAAAGGGGGGATAGGGTCAGAGACCCAGTACTTC. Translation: CASRKGGIGSETQYF.

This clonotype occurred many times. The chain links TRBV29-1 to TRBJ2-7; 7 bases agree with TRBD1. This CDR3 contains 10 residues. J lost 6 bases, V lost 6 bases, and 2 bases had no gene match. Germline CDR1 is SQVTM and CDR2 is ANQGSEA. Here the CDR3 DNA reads TGCAGCGTAAGGACAGGCGAGCAGTACTTC. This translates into CSVRTGEQYF.

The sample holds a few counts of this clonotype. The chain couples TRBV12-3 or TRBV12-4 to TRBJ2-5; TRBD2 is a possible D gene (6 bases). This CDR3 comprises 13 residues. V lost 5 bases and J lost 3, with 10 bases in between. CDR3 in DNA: TGTGCCAGCAGTGCCGGGAGAAAAGAGACCCAGTACTTC. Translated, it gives CASSAGRKETQYF.

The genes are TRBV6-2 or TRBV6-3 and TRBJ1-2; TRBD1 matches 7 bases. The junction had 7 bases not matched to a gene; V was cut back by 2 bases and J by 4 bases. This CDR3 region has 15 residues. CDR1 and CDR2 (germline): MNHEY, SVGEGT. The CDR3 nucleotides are TGTGCCAGCAGTTACCTCCTACAGGGGATCTATGGCTACACCTTC. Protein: CASSYLLQGIYGYTF.

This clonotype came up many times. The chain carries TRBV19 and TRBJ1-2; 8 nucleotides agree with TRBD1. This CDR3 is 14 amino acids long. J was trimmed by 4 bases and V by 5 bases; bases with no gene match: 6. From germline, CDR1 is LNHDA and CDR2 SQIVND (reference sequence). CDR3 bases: TGTGCCAGTAGTCCCCGGACAGGGTTCTATGGCTACACCTTC. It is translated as CASSPRTGFYGYTF. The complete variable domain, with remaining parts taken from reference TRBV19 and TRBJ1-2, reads DGGITQSPKYLFRKEGQNVTLSCEQNLNHDAMYWYRQDPGQGLRLIYYSQIVNDFQKGDIAEGYSVSREKKESFPLTVTSAQKNPTAFYLCASSPRTGFYGYTFGSGTRLTVV.

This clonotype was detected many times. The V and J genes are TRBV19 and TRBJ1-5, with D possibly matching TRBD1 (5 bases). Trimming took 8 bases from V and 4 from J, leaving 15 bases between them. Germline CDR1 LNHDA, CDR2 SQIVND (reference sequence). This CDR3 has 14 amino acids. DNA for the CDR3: TGTGCCAGTGGGGACGGGACCCCTAATCAGCCCCAGCATTTT. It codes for CASGDGTPNQPQHF.

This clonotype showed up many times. This chain's CDR3 is CASSSPGSNSNQPQHF. The CDR3 nucleotides are TGTGCCAGTAGTTCCCCAGGGAGCAATAGCAATCAGCCCCAGCATTTT. The V call is TRBV19, the J call TRBJ1-5; possible D gene TRBD1, 5 bases. The CDR3 is made up of 16 amino acids. Germline V gene sequence: CDR1 LNHDA, CDR2 SQIVND (reference sequence). Trimming pared 5 bases from V and 0 bases from J, leaving 14 bases between.

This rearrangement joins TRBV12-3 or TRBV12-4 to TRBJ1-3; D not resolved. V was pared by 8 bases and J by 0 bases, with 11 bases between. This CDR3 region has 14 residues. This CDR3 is CASAPGFSGNTIYF. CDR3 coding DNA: TGTGCCAGCGCCCCGGGGTTCTCTGGAAACACCATATATTTT.